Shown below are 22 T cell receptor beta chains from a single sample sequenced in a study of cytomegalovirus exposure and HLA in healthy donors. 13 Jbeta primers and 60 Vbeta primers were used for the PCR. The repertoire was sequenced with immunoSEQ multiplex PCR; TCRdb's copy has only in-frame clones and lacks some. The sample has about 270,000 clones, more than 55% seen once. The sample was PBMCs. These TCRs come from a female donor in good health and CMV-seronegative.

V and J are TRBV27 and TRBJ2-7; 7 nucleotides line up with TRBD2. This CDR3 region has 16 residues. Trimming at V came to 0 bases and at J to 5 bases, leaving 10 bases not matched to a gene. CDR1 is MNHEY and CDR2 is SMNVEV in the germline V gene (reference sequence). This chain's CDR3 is CASSLSVGREQNEQYF. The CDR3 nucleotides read TGTGCCAGCAGTTTATCGGTGGGGCGGGAGCAAAACGAGCAGTACTTC.

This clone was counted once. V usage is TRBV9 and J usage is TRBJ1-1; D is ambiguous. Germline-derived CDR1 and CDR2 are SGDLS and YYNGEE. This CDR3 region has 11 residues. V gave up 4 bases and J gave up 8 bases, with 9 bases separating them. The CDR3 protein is CASSPLQEAFF. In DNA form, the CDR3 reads TGTGCCAGCAGCCCTCTGCAGGAAGCTTTCTTT.

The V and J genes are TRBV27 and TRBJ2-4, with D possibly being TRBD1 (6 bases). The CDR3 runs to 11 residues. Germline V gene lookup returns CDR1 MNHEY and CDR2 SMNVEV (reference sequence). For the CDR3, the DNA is TGTGAGGCGAGGCAGGGGAACATTCAGTACTTC. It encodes CEARQGNIQYF.

The DNA of the CDR3 is TGTGCCAGCAGCTTCCTTAACGGGGAGCTGTTTTTT. It specifies CASSFLNGELFF. V and J are TRBV5-5 and TRBJ2-2; D ambiguous. The germline V and J ends were trimmed by 2 bases and 7 bases, with 6 bases remaining between them. CDR1 and CDR2 from the germline V gene are SGHKS and YYEKEE (reference sequence). This CDR3 comprises 12 residues.

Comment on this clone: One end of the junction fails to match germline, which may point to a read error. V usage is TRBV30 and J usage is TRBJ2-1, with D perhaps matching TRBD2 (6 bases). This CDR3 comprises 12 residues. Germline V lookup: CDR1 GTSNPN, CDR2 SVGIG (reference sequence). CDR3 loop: CVWSGLTNEQFF. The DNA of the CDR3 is TGTGTCTGGAGTGGACTAACCAATGAGCAGTTCTTC.

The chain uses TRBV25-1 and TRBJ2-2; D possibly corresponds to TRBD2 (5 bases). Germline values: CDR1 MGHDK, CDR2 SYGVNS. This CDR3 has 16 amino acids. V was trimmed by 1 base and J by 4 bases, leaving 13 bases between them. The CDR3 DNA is TGTGCCAGCAGTGAATCTACCGGGGTCGTCACCGGGGAGCTGTTTTTT. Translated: CASSESTGVVTGELFF.

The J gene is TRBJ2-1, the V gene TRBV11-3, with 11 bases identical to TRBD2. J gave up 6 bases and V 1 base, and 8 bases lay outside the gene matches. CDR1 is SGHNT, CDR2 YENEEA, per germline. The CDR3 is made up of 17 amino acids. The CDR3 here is CASSLGPTSGSFNEQFF. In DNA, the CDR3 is TGTGCCAGCAGCTTAGGTCCCACTAGCGGGAGTTTCAATGAGCAGTTCTTC.

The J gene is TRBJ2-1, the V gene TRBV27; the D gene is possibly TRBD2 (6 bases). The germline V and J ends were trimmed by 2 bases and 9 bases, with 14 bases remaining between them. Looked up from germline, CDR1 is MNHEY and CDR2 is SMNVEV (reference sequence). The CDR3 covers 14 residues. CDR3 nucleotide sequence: TGTGCCAGCAGTTTAAGTGCCGGGGGAGGTGAGCAGTTCTTC. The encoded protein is CASSLSAGGGEQFF.

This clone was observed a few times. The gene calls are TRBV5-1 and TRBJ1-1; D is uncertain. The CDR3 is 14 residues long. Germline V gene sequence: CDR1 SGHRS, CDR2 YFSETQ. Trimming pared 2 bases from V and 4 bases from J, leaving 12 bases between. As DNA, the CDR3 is TGCGCCAGCAGCTTACTCGCCACTAGCACTGAAGCTTTCTTT. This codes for CASSLLATSTEAFF.

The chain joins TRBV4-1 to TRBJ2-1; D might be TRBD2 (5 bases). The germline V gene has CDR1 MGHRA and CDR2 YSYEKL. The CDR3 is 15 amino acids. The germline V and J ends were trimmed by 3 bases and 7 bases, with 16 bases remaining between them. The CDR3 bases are TGCGCCAGCAGCCAGGAATGGACTTTTGGGAATGAGCAGTTCTTC. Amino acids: CASSQEWTFGNEQFF.

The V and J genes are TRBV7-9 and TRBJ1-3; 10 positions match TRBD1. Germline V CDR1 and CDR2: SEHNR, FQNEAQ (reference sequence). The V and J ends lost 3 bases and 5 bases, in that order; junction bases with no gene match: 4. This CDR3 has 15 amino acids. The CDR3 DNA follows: TGTGCCAGCAGCTTCGGACAGGGGGTGAGAAACACCATATATTTT. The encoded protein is CASSFGQGVRNTIYF.

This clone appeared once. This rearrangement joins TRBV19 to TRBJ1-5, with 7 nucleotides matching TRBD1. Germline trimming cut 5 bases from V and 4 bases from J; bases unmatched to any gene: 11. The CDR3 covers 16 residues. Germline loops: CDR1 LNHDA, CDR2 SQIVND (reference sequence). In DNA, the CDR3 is TGTGCCAGTAGTCCCAGGGGGGCATCGACAAATCAGCCCCAGCATTTT. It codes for CASSPRGASTNQPQHF. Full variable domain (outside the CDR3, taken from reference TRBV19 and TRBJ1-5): DGGITQSPKYLFRKEGQNVTLSCEQNLNHDAMYWYRQDPGQGLRLIYYSQIVNDFQKGDIAEGYSVSREKKESFPLTVTSAQKNPTAFYLCASSPRGASTNQPQHFGDGTRLSIL.

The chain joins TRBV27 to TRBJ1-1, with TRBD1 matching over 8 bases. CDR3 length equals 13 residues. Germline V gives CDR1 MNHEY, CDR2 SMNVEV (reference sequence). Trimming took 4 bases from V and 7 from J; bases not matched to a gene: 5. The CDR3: CASSSGQGYEAFF. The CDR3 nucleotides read TGTGCCAGCAGTTCAGGACAGGGCTATGAAGCTTTCTTT.

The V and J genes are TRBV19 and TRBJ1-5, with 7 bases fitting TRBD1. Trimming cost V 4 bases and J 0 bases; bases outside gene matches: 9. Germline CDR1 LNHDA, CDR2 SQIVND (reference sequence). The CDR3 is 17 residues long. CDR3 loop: CASSTGTDTYSNQPQHF. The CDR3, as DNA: TGTGCCAGTAGTACTGGGACAGACACCTATAGCAATCAGCCCCAGCATTTT.

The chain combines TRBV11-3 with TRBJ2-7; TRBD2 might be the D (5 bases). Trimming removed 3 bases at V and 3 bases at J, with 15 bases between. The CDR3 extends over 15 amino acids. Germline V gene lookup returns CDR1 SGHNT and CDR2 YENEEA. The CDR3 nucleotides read TGTGCCAGCAGCTTCTACCTGAAGGGAGACTACGAGCAGTACTTC. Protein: CASSFYLKGDYEQYF.

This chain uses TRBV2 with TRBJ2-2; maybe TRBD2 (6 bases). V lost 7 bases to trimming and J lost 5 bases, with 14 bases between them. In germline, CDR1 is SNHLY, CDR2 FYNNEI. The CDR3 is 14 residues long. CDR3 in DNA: TGTGCCAGCACCGGGATTGGAGGGACCGGGGAGCTGTTTTTT. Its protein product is CASTGIGGTGELFF.

CDR3 in DNA: TGTGCCAGCAGTTCTAGCGGGAGGGCCGGTGATACGCAGTATTTT. Translating gives CASSSSGRAGDTQYF. The gene calls are TRBV28 and TRBJ2-3; 12 bases align to TRBD2. In germline, CDR1 is MDHEN, CDR2 SYDVKM. The V gene end was trimmed by 4 bases and the J gene end by 6 bases; junction bases not matched to a gene: 5. This CDR3 region has 15 residues.

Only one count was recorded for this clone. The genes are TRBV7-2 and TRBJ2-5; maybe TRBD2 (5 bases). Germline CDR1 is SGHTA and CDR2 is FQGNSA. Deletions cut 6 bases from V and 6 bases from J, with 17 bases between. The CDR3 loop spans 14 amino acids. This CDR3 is CASSTRTQWKTQYF. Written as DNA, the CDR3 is TGTGCCAGCAGTACAAGGACTCAGTGGAAGACCCAGTACTTC.

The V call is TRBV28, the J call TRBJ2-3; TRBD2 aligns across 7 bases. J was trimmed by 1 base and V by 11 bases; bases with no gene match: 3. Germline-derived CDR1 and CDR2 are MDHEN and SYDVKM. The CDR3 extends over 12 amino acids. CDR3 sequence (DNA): TGTGCCTCTGCGGGAGGCACAGATACGCAGTATTTT. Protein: CASAGGTDTQYF.

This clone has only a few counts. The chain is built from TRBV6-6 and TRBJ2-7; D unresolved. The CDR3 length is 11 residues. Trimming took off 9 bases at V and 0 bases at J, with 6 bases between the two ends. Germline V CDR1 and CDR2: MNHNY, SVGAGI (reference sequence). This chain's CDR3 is CASSDSYEQYF. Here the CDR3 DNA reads TGTGCCAGTTCAGACTCCTACGAGCAGTACTTC.

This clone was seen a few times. CDR3 sequence: CASSGLTGRNTDTQYF. The CDR3 nucleotides read TGTGCCAGCAGCGGGTTGACAGGGCGGAACACAGATACGCAGTATTTT. The chain employs TRBV9 and TRBJ2-3; 7 nucleotides agree with TRBD1. V was clipped by 3 bases and J by 2 bases; unmatched bases: 9. The CDR3 has 16 amino acids. Germline V gene sequence: CDR1 SGDLS, CDR2 YYNGEE.

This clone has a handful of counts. The CDR3 DNA reads TGTGCCAGCAGCGTGACCGGGTCCTCGGCCAAAAACATTCAGTACTTC. It translates to CASSVTGSSAKNIQYF. The J gene is TRBJ2-4, the V gene TRBV5-5; no clear D gene. The CDR3 extends over 16 amino acids. Germline CDR1 is SGHKS and CDR2 is YYEKEE (reference sequence). V was trimmed by 4 bases and J by 1 base, leaving 15 bases between them.